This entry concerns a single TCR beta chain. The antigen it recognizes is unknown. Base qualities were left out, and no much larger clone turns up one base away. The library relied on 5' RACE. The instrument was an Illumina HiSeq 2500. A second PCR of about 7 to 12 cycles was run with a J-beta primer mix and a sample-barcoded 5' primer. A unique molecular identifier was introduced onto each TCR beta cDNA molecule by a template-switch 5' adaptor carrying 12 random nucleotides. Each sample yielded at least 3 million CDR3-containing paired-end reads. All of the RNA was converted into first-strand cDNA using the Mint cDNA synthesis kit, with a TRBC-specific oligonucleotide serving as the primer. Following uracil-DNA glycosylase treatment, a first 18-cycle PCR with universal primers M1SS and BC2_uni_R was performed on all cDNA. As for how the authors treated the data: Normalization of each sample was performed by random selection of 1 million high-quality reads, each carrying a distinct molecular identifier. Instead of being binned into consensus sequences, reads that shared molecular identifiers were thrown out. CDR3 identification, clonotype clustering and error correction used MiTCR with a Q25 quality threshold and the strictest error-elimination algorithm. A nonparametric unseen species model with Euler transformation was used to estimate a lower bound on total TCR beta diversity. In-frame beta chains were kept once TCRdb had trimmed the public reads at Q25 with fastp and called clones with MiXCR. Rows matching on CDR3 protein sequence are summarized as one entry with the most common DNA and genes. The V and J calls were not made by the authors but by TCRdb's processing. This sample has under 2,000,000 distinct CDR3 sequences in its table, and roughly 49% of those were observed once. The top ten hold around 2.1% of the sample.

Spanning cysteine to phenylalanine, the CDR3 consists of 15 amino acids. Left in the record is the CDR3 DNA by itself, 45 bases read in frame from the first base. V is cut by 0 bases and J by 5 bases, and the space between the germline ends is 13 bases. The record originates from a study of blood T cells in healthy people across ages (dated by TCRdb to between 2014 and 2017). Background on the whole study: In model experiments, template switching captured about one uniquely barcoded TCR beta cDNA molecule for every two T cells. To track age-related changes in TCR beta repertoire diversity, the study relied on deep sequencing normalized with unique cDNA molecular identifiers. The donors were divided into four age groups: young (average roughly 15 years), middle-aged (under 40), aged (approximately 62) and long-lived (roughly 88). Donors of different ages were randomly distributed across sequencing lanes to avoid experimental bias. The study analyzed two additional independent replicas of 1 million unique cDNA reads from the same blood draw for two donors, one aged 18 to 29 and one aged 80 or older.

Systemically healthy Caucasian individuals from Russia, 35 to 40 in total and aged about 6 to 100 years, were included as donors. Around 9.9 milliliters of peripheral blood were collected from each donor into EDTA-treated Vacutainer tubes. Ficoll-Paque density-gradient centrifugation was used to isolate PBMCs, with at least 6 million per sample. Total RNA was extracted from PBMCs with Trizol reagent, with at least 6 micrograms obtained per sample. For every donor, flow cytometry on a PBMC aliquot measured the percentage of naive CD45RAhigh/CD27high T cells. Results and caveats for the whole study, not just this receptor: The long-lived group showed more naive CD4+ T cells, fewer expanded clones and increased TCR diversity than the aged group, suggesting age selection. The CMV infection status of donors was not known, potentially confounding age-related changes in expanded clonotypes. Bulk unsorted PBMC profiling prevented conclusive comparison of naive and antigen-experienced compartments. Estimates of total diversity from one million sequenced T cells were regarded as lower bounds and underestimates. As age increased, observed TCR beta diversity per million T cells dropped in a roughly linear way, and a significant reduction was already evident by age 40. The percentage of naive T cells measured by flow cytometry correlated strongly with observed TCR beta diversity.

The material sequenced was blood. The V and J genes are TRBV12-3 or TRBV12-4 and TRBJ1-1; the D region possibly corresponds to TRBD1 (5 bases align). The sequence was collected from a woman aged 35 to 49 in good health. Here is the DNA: TGTGCCAGCAGTTTAGCCCCAGGGTCGGGGACTGAAGCTTTCTTT. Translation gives CASSLAPGSGTEAFF.